This entry lists 27 T cell receptor beta chains sequenced from one sample in a study of T cell responses to AZD1222 COVID-19 vaccine. Method: immunoSEQ multiplex PCR; TCRdb's copy keeps in-frame clones and lacks some. This table has approximately 97,000 clones, about 90% appearing once. The sample consisted of peripheral blood, taken on day 0 of AZD1222 vaccination. The source of these receptors is an adult in good health.

The chain is built from TRBV7-9 and TRBJ1-1; tentatively, D is TRBD1 (5 bases). The CDR3 length is 13 residues. CDR1 is SEHNR and CDR2 is FQNEAQ in the germline V gene (reference sequence). V was clipped by 5 bases and J by 1 base, with 8 bases between them. The CDR3 region is CASSPTGNTEAFF. CDR3 nucleotide sequence: TGTGCCAGCAGCCCTACAGGGAACACTGAAGCTTTCTTT.

The chain is built from TRBV27 and TRBJ1-2; tentatively, D is TRBD1 (6 bases). Germline CDR1 is MNHEY and CDR2 is SMNVEV (reference sequence). The CDR3 contains 13 residues. Trimming took off 5 bases at V and 4 bases at J, with 11 bases between the two ends. CDR3 loop: CASSPQGFYGYTF. The CDR3 nucleotides read TGTGCCAGCAGTCCACAGGGATTCTATGGCTACACCTTC.

This clone has more than one count but fewer than ten. V gene TRBV4-1 combines with J gene TRBJ2-7, with D uncertain. V lost 1 base, J lost 8 bases, and 12 bases lay in between. Germline V gene sequence: CDR1 MGHRA, CDR2 YSYEKL. The CDR3 spans 13 residues. The CDR3 DNA sequence: TGCGCCAGCAGCCAAGTAGCATGGGAAAAGCAGTACTTC. It translates to CASSQVAWEKQYF.

The gene calls are TRBV13 and TRBJ1-6; 8 nucleotides align to TRBD1. V gave up 6 bases and J gave up 7 bases; unmatched junction bases: 11. CDR3 length: 16 amino acids. CDR1 and CDR2 (germline): PRHDT, FYEKMQ (reference sequence). The DNA for the CDR3 is TGTGCCAGCAGACCTCCTTACAGGGGGGCAAATTCACCCCTCCACTTT. This codes for CASRPPYRGANSPLHF.

J is TRBJ1-2 and V is TRBV3-1 (or the pseudogene TRBV3-2); TRBD1 is a possible D gene (6 bases). The CDR3 spans 16 residues. Trimming removed 4 bases from V and 3 bases from J, with 18 bases in between. CDR1 and CDR2 from the germline V gene are LGHDT and YNNKEL (reference sequence). The CDR3 DNA is TGTGCCAGCAGCCCCTCCTGGGGGGGGCGCGACTATGGCTACACCTTC. Encoded protein: CASSPSWGGRDYGYTF.

V gene TRBV9 combines with J gene TRBJ1-1; D is unclear. The CDR3 has 13 amino acids. Germline assignment: CDR1 SGDLS and CDR2 YYNGEE. V was shortened by 0 bases and J by 1 base, with 4 bases between the two germline ends. CDR3 sequence (DNA): TGTGCCAGCAGCGTAGGCCCGAACACTGAAGCTTTCTTT. This codes for CASSVGPNTEAFF. The full variable domain, in which reference TRBV9 and TRBJ1-1 provide the parts outside the CDR3, is DSGVTQTPKHLITATGQRVTLRCSPRSGDLSVYWYQQSLDQGLQFLIQYYNGEERAKGNILERFSAQQFPDLHSELNLSSLELGDSALYFCASSVGPNTEAFFGQGTRLTVV.

The chain has TRBV5-4 and TRBJ2-3; a weak D match, TRBD2 (5 bases). This CDR3 has 15 amino acids. Germline CDR1 and CDR2: SGHNT and YYREEE (reference sequence). V lost 10 bases, J lost 2 bases, and 20 bases lay in between. The CDR3 reads CAAKMGDRYTDTQYF. CDR3 bases: TGTGCCGCCAAGATGGGAGATCGATACACAGATACGCAGTATTTT.

This chain uses TRBV25-1 with TRBJ2-3, with unresolved D. The CDR3 consists of 17 residues. V lost 1 base and J 3 bases, leaving 17 bases between the germline ends. CDR1 is MGHDK, CDR2 SYGVNS, per germline. CDR3 nucleotides: TGTGCCAGCAGTGAATCATATGGGCGGAGTCAGACAGATACGCAGTATTTT. This codes for CASSESYGRSQTDTQYF.

This clone was seen once. The V gene is TRBV5-1, the J gene TRBJ1-2, with D unresolved. The CDR3 is made up of 11 amino acids. Germline V gene sequence: CDR1 SGHRS, CDR2 YFSETQ. With 0 bases removed from V and 10 bases from J, the gap between germline ends came to 7 bases. Written as DNA, the CDR3 is TGCGCCAGCAGCTTGGGTGAGGACTACACCTTC. It encodes CASSLGEDYTF.

V is TRBV4-1 and J is TRBJ2-7, with TRBD1 identical over 8 bases. The V segment lost 4 bases and the J segment 0 bases; nucleotides outside the gene matches: 8. From germline, CDR1 is MGHRA and CDR2 YSYEKL. The CDR3 is made up of 16 amino acids. The CDR3 sequence is CASSPRDRRISYEQYF. For the CDR3, the DNA is TGCGCCAGCAGCCCCCGGGACAGGAGGATCTCCTACGAGCAGTACTTC.

The CDR3 is CASSSGAPLGYTF. CDR3 DNA: TGTGCCAGCAGTTCCGGTGCCCCCCTCGGCTACACCTTC. V and J are TRBV12-3 or TRBV12-4 and TRBJ1-2; no definite D call. This CDR3 region has 13 residues. The ends were cut back, 4 bases at V and 8 bases at J, with 14 bases in the middle.

The rearrangement links TRBV28 to TRBJ1-2; weak D call: TRBD1 (5 bases). Germline CDR1 and CDR2: MDHEN and SYDVKM. This CDR3 has 18 residues. Trimming left V 4 bases short and J 0 bases short, with 21 bases between. The DNA for the CDR3 is TGTGCCAGCAGTTCCTTAGAACCCCTCGGGGCATCTAACTATGGCTACACCTTC. It specifies CASSSLEPLGASNYGYTF.

The chain has TRBV29-1 and TRBJ1-4; D possibly corresponds to TRBD1 (6 bases). CDR1 and CDR2 (germline): SQVTM, ANQGSEA. This CDR3 contains 13 residues. V lost 6 bases, J lost 8 bases, and 16 bases lay in between. The CDR3 bases are TGCAGCGTCTTGTTGGGGGGCATGGAAAAACTGTTTTTT. This translates into CSVLLGGMEKLFF.

J is TRBJ2-1 and V is TRBV6-2 or TRBV6-3; TRBD1 agrees at 7 bases. The CDR3 length is 13 residues. V lost 5 bases and J lost 6; bases outside the gene matches: 4. CDR1 is MNHEY and CDR2 is SVGEGT in the germline V gene. This CDR3 reads CASSKYRGNEQFF. The CDR3 nucleotides are TGTGCCAGCAGTAAATACAGGGGCAATGAGCAGTTCTTC.

The chain joins TRBV18 to TRBJ2-7; 9 bases agree with TRBD1. Germline CDR1 and CDR2: KGHSH and LQKENI. The CDR3 sequence is 14 residues long. V lost 1 base, J lost 3 bases, and 1 base stayed unmatched. The CDR3 protein is CASSPRQGVYEQYF. DNA of the CDR3: TGTGCCAGCTCACCACGACAGGGGGTCTACGAGCAGTACTTC.

The chain is built from TRBV18 and TRBJ2-7; possibly TRBD2 for D (7 bases). CDR1 and CDR2 from the germline V gene are KGHSH and LQKENI. Trimming cost V 0 bases and J 3 bases, with 15 bases left between them. CDR3 length: 16 residues. The CDR3 DNA follows: TGTGCCAGCTCACCACCAGTCAAGGGGGGGGACTACGAGCAGTACTTC. It codes for CASSPPVKGGDYEQYF. The variable domain in full, completed from reference TRBV18 and TRBJ2-7, reads NAGVMQNPRHLVRRRGQEARLRCSPMKGHSHVYWYRQLPEEGLKFMVYLQKENIIDESGMPKERFSAEFPKEGPSILRIQQVVRGDSAAYFCASSPPVKGGDYEQYFGPGTRLTVT.

The chain joins TRBV5-5 to TRBJ2-7, with 10 nucleotides matching TRBD2. The CDR3 spans 15 residues. The trim removed 5 bases at V and 3 bases at J, leaving 8 bases unmatched. Germline CDR1 reads SGHKS; CDR2 reads YYEKEE (reference sequence). This CDR3 reads CASSSELAGIYEQYF. The CDR3 nucleotides are TGTGCCAGCAGTTCGGAACTAGCGGGGATCTACGAGCAGTACTTC.

This sequence joins TRBV6-5 and TRBJ2-1; D uncertain. The V gene lost 6 bases and the J gene lost 1 base, with 10 bases spanning the gap. CDR3 length: 14 amino acids. The germline V gene has CDR1 MNHEY and CDR2 SVGAGI. The CDR3 nucleotides are TGTGCCAGCAGCCCCCTGGAGTCCTACAATGAGCAGTTCTTC. This gives the protein CASSPLESYNEQFF.

The chain is built from TRBV4-1 and TRBJ2-4; D is unclear. Trimming cost V 1 base and J 0 bases, with 10 bases left between them. CDR1 and CDR2 (germline): MGHRA, YSYEKL. There are 16 residues in the CDR3. The CDR3 loop is CASSQVSRLAKNIQYF. DNA for the CDR3: TGCGCCAGCAGCCAAGTCTCCAGACTAGCCAAAAACATTCAGTACTTC.

The chain combines TRBV7-9 with TRBJ1-2; D might be TRBD1 (5 bases). Trimming removed 0 bases at V and 4 bases at J, with 6 bases between. The CDR3 loop spans 13 amino acids. CDR1 SEHNR and CDR2 FQNEAQ come from the germline V gene (reference sequence). CDR3 nucleotide sequence: TGTGCCAGCAGCTTAGCGCAGGGCTATGGCTACACCTTC. Protein sequence: CASSLAQGYGYTF.

This chain links TRBV9 with TRBJ1-6, with 7 bases identical to TRBD1. This CDR3 comprises 15 residues. The ends lost 6 bases at V and 7 bases at J; junction bases unmatched: 10. Germline-derived CDR1 and CDR2 are SGDLS and YYNGEE. Here the CDR3 reads CASTRAETGNSPLHF. The DNA for the CDR3 is TGTGCCAGCACCCGAGCCGAGACAGGGAATTCACCCCTCCACTTT.

The rearrangement links TRBV2 to TRBJ1-1, with unresolved D. The CDR3 spans 15 residues. The germline V gene has CDR1 SNHLY and CDR2 FYNNEI. Trimming took off 8 bases at V and 1 base at J, with 17 bases between the two ends. DNA of the CDR3: TGTGCCAGCGTCGGAGGGCCTGGGAGGAACACTGAAGCTTTCTTT. It encodes CASVGGPGRNTEAFF.

The genes are TRBV7-2 and TRBJ2-7; D is possibly TRBD1 or TRBD2 (7 bases each). The V and J ends lost 5 bases and 2 bases respectively, with 16 bases between them. This CDR3 spans 15 amino acids. CDR1 SGHTA and CDR2 FQGNSA come from the germline V gene. The CDR3 sequence is CASSPMTGRAYEQYF. Written as DNA, the CDR3 is TGTGCCAGCAGCCCGATGACAGGGAGGGCCTACGAGCAGTACTTC.

The rearrangement uses TRBV3-1 (or the pseudogene TRBV3-2) and TRBJ1-5, with D possibly matching TRBD1 (5 bases). CDR1 is LGHDT, CDR2 YNNKEL, per germline (reference sequence). The length of the CDR3 is 14 residues. V was trimmed by 7 bases and J by 1 base, leaving 11 bases between them. CDR3 amino acids: CASTREGSNQPQHF. CDR3 in DNA: TGTGCCAGCACCAGGGAGGGAAGCAATCAGCCCCAGCATTTT.

The V gene is TRBV19, the J gene TRBJ1-1; 9 bases align to TRBD1. After removal of 8 bases from V and 3 bases from J, the junction contained 7 bases not matched to a gene. In germline, CDR1 is LNHDA, CDR2 SQIVND (reference sequence). The CDR3 runs to 14 residues. In nucleotides, the CDR3 is TGTGCCAGTGCAAATGGACAGGGGTACACTGAAGCTTTCTTT. Protein product: CASANGQGYTEAFF. Variable domain in full (rest from reference TRBV19 and TRBJ1-1): DGGITQSPKYLFRKEGQNVTLSCEQNLNHDAMYWYRQDPGQGLRLIYYSQIVNDFQKGDIAEGYSVSREKKESFPLTVTSAQKNPTAFYLCASANGQGYTEAFFGQGTRLTVV.

The V gene is TRBV29-1, the J gene TRBJ2-3; TRBD2 aligns across 12 bases. The CDR3 runs to 20 residues. Germline V gene sequence: CDR1 SQVTM, CDR2 ANQGSEA. Germline trimming cut 0 bases from V and 0 bases from J; bases unmatched to any gene: 13. The CDR3 loop is CSVEDNWGGGLAGSTDTQYF. DNA for the CDR3: TGCAGCGTTGAAGATAATTGGGGAGGCGGACTAGCGGGGAGCACAGATACGCAGTATTTT.

V usage is TRBV3-1 (or the pseudogene TRBV3-2) and J usage is TRBJ2-5; 7 bases are shared with TRBD1. Germline V gene sequence: CDR1 LGHDT, CDR2 YNNKEL (reference sequence). V trimming: 1 base; J trimming: 1 base; junction bases outside the gene matches: 3. CDR3 length: 15 residues. As DNA, the CDR3 is TGTGCCAGCAGCCAAGTGGGACAGCGCCAAGAGACCCAGTACTTC. This translates into CASSQVGQRQETQYF.